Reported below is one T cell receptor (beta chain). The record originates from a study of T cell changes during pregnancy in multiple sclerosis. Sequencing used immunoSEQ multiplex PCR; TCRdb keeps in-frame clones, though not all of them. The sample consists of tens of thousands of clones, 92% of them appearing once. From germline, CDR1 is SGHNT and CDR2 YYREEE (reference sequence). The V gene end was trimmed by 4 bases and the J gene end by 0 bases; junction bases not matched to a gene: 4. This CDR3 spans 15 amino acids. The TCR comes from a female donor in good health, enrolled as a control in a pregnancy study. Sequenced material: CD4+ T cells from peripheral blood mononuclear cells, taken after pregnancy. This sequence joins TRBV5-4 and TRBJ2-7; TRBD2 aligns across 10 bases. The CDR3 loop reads CASSRSGGTSYEQYF. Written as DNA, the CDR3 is TGTGCCAGCAGCCGTAGCGGGGGGACCTCCTACGAGCAGTACTTC.